The 26 T cell receptor beta chains listed next were all sequenced from one sample in a study of cytomegalovirus exposure and HLA in healthy donors. The study ran its PCR with 60 Vbeta and 13 Jbeta primers. Using immunoSEQ multiplex PCR, the repertoire was profiled, and TCRdb retains in-frame clones only, with some absent. This sample has around 150,000 clones; about three quarters occur once, and the top ten carry approximately 3.1%. The sequenced sample consisted of PBMCs. The receptors were gathered from a woman in her thirties or forties in good health and CMV-seronegative.

CDR3 region: CASSVAGEETQYF. The CDR3 DNA reads TGCGCCAGCAGCGTAGCGGGAGAAGAGACCCAGTACTTC. The chain couples TRBV5-1 to TRBJ2-5; 9 bases match TRBD2. Trimming at V came to 4 bases and at J to 3 bases, leaving 1 base not matched to a gene. CDR1 is SGHRS and CDR2 is YFSETQ in the germline V gene. This CDR3 is 13 amino acids long.

The chain has TRBV4-2 and TRBJ2-2; D is possibly TRBD1 (5 bases). The germline V and J ends were trimmed by 4 bases and 3 bases, with 9 bases remaining between them. The CDR3 consists of 14 residues. Germline values: CDR1 LGHNA, CDR2 YNFKEQ. CDR3 in DNA: TGTGCCAGCAGCCGCGACAGCTACACCGGGGAGCTGTTTTTT. This sequence encodes CASSRDSYTGELFF.

The V and J genes are TRBV18 and TRBJ1-5; 7 nucleotides match TRBD1. CDR1 is KGHSH and CDR2 is LQKENI in the germline V gene. The length of the CDR3 is 16 residues. After removal of 0 bases from V and 0 bases from J, the junction contained 2 bases not matched to a gene. CDR3 loop: CASSPPDRASNQPQHF. In nucleotides, the CDR3 is TGTGCCAGCTCACCACCTGACAGGGCTAGCAATCAGCCCCAGCATTTT.

The chain carries TRBV18 and TRBJ1-1; 8 bases are a match to TRBD1. Looked up from germline, CDR1 is KGHSH and CDR2 is LQKENI. V trimming: 3 bases; J trimming: 0 bases; junction bases outside the gene matches: 6. The CDR3 length is 16 residues. In nucleotides, the CDR3 is TGTGCCAGCTCACCCCAAAAGACAGGGGTGAACACTGAAGCTTTCTTT. This encodes CASSPQKTGVNTEAFF.

Only one count was recorded for this clone. V gene TRBV28 combines with J gene TRBJ2-4, with TRBD1 identical over 7 bases. The germline V gene encodes CDR1 MDHEN and CDR2 SYDVKM. The ends lost 3 bases at V and 0 bases at J; junction bases unmatched: 2. This CDR3 has 15 residues. The CDR3 region is CASSFRQGAKNIQYF. CDR3 DNA sequence: TGTGCCAGCAGTTTCAGACAGGGAGCCAAAAACATTCAGTACTTC.

The chain employs TRBV5-4 and TRBJ1-2; possible D gene TRBD1, 5 bases. Trimming cost V 2 bases and J 4 bases, with 15 bases left between them. This CDR3 comprises 15 residues. Germline V gives CDR1 SGHNT, CDR2 YYREEE (reference sequence). CDR3 DNA sequence: TGTGCCAGCAGCTTACCCCCCAGCCAGGGCTATGGCTACACCTTC. Encoded protein: CASSLPPSQGYGYTF.

V gene TRBV11-3 combines with J gene TRBJ2-7; D gene ambiguous. The CDR3 covers 13 residues. V was pared by 6 bases and J by 6 bases, with 15 bases between. Looked up from germline, CDR1 is SGHNT and CDR2 is YENEEA. CDR3 region: CASSSGSLVEQYF. In nucleotides, the CDR3 is TGTGCCAGCAGTTCCGGGTCGCTGGTCGAGCAGTACTTC. Combining the CDR3 with reference TRBV11-3 and TRBJ2-7 gives the whole variable domain EAGVVQSPRYKIIEKKQPVAFWCNPISGHNTLYWYLQNLGQGPELLIRYENEEAVDDSQLPKDRFSAERLKGVDSTLKIQPAELGDSAVYLCASSSGSLVEQYFGPGTRLTVT.

This chain connects TRBV5-1 to TRBJ2-7; 9 bases agree with TRBD1. Germline assignment: CDR1 SGHRS and CDR2 YFSETQ. Trimming took 5 bases from V and 0 from J; bases not matched to a gene: 6. The CDR3 totals 15 residues. CDR3 in amino acids: CASSIGTGSSYEQYF. CDR3 coding DNA: TGCGCCAGCAGTATAGGGACAGGGAGCTCCTACGAGCAGTACTTC.

This rearrangement joins TRBV25-1 to TRBJ1-2; no clear D. This CDR3 region has 13 residues. V lost 6 bases and J 7 bases, leaving 15 bases between the germline ends. CDR1 MGHDK and CDR2 SYGVNS come from the germline V gene. The CDR3, as DNA: TGTGCCAGCAGAGCGTCGGGGTTAACTGGCTACACCTTC. Protein product: CASRASGLTGYTF.

V usage is TRBV5-8 and J usage is TRBJ1-1; 9 positions match TRBD1. The CDR3 has 15 residues. The junction had 8 bases not matched to a gene; V was cut back by 7 bases and J by 1 base. Germline lookup yields CDR1 SGHTS and CDR2 YDEGEE. This chain's CDR3 is CASVRTGQGNTEAFF. The CDR3 region has the DNA TGTGCCAGCGTTCGGACGGGACAGGGGAACACTGAAGCTTTCTTT.

This clone turned up a few times. V and J are TRBV30 and TRBJ2-3, with TRBD2 as a possible D gene (5 bases). This CDR3 contains 14 residues. The ends were cut back, 0 bases at V and 3 bases at J, with 10 bases in the middle. Per germline, CDR1 GTSNPN and CDR2 SVGIG (reference sequence). As DNA, the CDR3 is TGTGCCTGGAGTGTCGGGTCGGGGACAGATACGCAGTATTTT. It encodes CAWSVGSGTDTQYF.

V usage is TRBV4-1 and J usage is TRBJ1-1; no clear D. Trimming removed 4 bases from V and 11 bases from J, with 17 bases in between. CDR3 length: 13 amino acids. CDR1 and CDR2 (germline): MGHRA, YSYEKL. CDR3 sequence: CASSPSHPLAAFF. The CDR3 DNA is TGCGCCAGCAGCCCATCCCATCCACTCGCGGCTTTCTTT.

The CDR3 nucleotides are TGTGCCAGTAGTATACGGGGGAACCAAGAGACCCAGTACTTC. Protein sequence: CASSIRGNQETQYF. The chain couples TRBV19 to TRBJ2-5, with TRBD2 as a possible D gene (6 bases). Germline CDR1 reads LNHDA; CDR2 reads SQIVND (reference sequence). V lost 2 bases and J lost 0, with 7 bases in between. The CDR3 is 14 amino acids.

The chain combines TRBV18 with TRBJ2-5, with TRBD2 as a possible D gene (6 bases). The germline V gene has CDR1 KGHSH and CDR2 LQKENI. This CDR3 contains 13 residues. The V gene lost 2 bases and the J gene lost 3 bases, with 7 bases spanning the gap. The CDR3 sequence is CASSPGGKETQYF. The CDR3 coding sequence is TGTGCCAGCTCACCAGGGGGGAAAGAGACCCAGTACTTC.

This clone was observed once. The chain combines TRBV6-1 with TRBJ2-7; tentatively, D is TRBD2 (7 bases). Germline CDR1 is MNHNS and CDR2 is SASEGT. The V end was cut by 7 bases, the J end by 5 bases, with 21 bases between. This CDR3 is 15 amino acids long. The CDR3 spells CASTHGGSGADEQYF. CDR3 bases: TGTGCCAGCACCCACGGGGGGTCAGGGGCGGACGAGCAGTACTTC.

V and J are TRBV27 and TRBJ1-4; 7 nucleotides match TRBD1. V trimming: 0 bases; J trimming: 9 bases; junction bases outside the gene matches: 4. CDR1 is MNHEY and CDR2 is SMNVEV in the germline V gene (reference sequence). The CDR3 is made up of 14 amino acids. The CDR3 bases are TGTGCCAGCAGTTTATCCCGGACAGGAAAAAAACTGTTTTTT. Protein sequence: CASSLSRTGKKLFF.

The rearrangement joins TRBV7-9 to TRBJ2-1; TRBD2 agrees at 7 bases. The germline gives CDR1 SEHNR, CDR2 FQNEAQ (reference sequence). There are 14 residues in the CDR3. The trim removed 5 bases at V and 15 bases at J, leaving 16 bases unmatched. CDR3 bases: TGTGCCAGCAGCCCCCTTACCCCACGGACTAGAGGGTTCTTC. This translates into CASSPLTPRTRGFF.

The sample holds a few counts of this clone. V and J are TRBV10-3 and TRBJ2-7; 8 bases fit TRBD2. The CDR3 is made up of 15 amino acids. The J segment lost 0 bases and the V segment lost 3 bases, leaving 4 bases of the junction unmatched. CDR1 and CDR2 (germline): ENHRY, SYGVKD. CDR3 in amino acids: CAISDTGGPSYEQYF. The CDR3 coding sequence is TGTGCCATCAGTGATACGGGGGGGCCCTCCTACGAGCAGTACTTC.

V usage is TRBV9 and J usage is TRBJ1-1; D perhaps matches TRBD1 (6 bases). V gave up 7 bases and J gave up 3 bases, with 19 bases separating them. In germline, CDR1 is SGDLS, CDR2 YYNGEE. This CDR3 region has 15 residues. CDR3 sequence: CASSTAAGAHTEAFF. The DNA of the CDR3 is TGTGCCAGCTCGACAGCCGCAGGGGCGCACACTGAAGCTTTCTTT.

About this clone: The sample contains more than one DNA sequence encoding this CDR3. The chain has TRBV29-1 and TRBJ1-2; the match to TRBD1 covers 9 bases. Looked up from germline, CDR1 is SQVTM and CDR2 is ANQGSEA. The CDR3 contains 17 residues. V shed 8 bases, J shed 7 bases, and the junction held 23 bases outside the gene matches. The CDR3 nucleotides are TGCAGCCCTGAAACCGGGACAGGGTTTAGACAGATTTGTGGCTACACCTTC. Its translation is CSPETGTGFRQICGYTF.

This chain joins TRBV18 and TRBJ1-1; 8 nucleotides line up with TRBD1. The CDR3 has 15 amino acids. Trimming at V came to 6 bases and at J to 4 bases, leaving 10 bases not matched to a gene. CDR1 and CDR2 from the germline V gene are KGHSH and LQKENI. The CDR3 DNA follows: TGTGCCAGCTCCCGTGACAGGGGAAGAGGCACTGAAGCTTTCTTT. Translation gives CASSRDRGRGTEAFF.

The rearrangement joins TRBV7-3 to TRBJ1-2, with D possibly being TRBD1 (6 bases). This CDR3 has 13 amino acids. The germline CDR1 and CDR2 sequences are SGHTA and FQGTGA. Trimming pared 2 bases from V and 8 bases from J, leaving 12 bases between. The CDR3: CASSLGGWRGYTF. Here the CDR3 DNA reads TGTGCCAGCAGCTTAGGGGGCTGGAGGGGCTACACCTTC.

V gene TRBV10-3 combines with J gene TRBJ2-1, with 10 bases that match TRBD1. Unmatched junction bases numbered 4, after V lost 5 bases and J lost 3 bases. Germline V gene sequence: CDR1 ENHRY, CDR2 SYGVKD. The CDR3 sequence is 15 residues long. As DNA, the CDR3 is TGTGCCATCAGTAAGACAGGGGGCGGCTACAATGAGCAGTTCTTC. Translated, it gives CAISKTGGGYNEQFF.

This sequence joins TRBV5-6 and TRBJ2-3; a possible D gene is TRBD2 (5 bases). V gave up 3 bases and J gave up 0 bases, with 11 bases separating them. Germline-derived CDR1 and CDR2 are SGHDT and YYEEEE. This CDR3 spans 15 amino acids. CDR3 coding DNA: TGTGCCAGCAGCTCTGGACTGGTTAGCACAGATACGCAGTATTTT. This translates into CASSSGLVSTDTQYF.

The CDR3 DNA follows: TGCGCCAGCAGCCCGGAGGGGACAGGGCCCTATGGCTACACCTTC. Translation: CASSPEGTGPYGYTF. The chain joins TRBV5-1 to TRBJ1-2; TRBD1 aligns across 9 bases. Germline V gene sequence: CDR1 SGHRS, CDR2 YFSETQ. There are 15 residues in the CDR3. With V trimmed by 4 bases and J by 4 bases, 8 bases remained unmatched.

This clone was detected once. The chain carries TRBV5-1 and TRBJ1-2, with 9 bases matching TRBD1. J gave up 8 bases and V 2 bases, and 7 bases lay outside the gene matches. Germline CDR1 and CDR2: SGHRS and YFSETQ. CDR3 length: 14 residues. CDR3 DNA: TGCGCCAGCAGCTTCGACAGGGGGGTTGGAGGCTACACCTTC. This encodes CASSFDRGVGGYTF.